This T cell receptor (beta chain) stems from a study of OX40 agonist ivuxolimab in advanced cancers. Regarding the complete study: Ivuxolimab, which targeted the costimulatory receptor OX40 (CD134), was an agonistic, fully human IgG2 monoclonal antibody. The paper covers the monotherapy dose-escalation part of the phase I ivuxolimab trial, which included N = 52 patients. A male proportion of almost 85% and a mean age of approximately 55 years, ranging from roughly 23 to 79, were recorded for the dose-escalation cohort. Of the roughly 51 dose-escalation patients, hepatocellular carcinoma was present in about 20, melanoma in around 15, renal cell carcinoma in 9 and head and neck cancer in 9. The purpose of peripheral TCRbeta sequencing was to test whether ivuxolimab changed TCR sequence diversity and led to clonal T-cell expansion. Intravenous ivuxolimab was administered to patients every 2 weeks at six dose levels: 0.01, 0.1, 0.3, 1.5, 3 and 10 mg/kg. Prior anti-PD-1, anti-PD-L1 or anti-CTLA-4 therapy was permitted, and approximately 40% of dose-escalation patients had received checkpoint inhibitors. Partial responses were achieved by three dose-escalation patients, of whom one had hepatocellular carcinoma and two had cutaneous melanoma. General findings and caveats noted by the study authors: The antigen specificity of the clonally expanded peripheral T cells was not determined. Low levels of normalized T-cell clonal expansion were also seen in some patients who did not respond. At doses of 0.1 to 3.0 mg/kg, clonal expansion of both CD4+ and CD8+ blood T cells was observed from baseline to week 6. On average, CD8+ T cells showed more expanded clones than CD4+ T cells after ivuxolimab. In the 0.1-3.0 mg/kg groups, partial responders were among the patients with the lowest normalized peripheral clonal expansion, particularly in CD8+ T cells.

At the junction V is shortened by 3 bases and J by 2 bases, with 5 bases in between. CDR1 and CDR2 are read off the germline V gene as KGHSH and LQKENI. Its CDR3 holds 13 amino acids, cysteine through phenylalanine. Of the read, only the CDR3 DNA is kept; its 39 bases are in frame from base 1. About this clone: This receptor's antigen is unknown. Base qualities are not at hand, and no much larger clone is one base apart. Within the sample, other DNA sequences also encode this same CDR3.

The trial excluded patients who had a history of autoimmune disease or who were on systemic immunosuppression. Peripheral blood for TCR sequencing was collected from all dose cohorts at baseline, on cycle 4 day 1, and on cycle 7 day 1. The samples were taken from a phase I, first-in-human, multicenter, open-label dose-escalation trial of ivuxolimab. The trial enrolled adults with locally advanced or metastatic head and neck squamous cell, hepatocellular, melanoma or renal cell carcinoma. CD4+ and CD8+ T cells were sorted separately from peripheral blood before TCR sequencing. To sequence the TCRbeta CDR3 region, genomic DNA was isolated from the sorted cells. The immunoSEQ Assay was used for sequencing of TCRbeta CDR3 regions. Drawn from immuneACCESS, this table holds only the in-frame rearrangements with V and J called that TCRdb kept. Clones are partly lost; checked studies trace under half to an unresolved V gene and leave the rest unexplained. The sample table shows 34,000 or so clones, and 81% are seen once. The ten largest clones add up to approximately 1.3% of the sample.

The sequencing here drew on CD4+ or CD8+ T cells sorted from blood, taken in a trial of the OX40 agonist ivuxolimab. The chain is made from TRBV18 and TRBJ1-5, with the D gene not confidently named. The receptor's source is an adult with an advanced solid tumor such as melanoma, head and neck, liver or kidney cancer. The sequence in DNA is TGTGCCAGCTCACCCGGCGGCAATCAGCCCCAGCATTTT. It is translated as CASSPGGNQPQHF.